Listed below are T cell receptor beta chains from one sample, sequenced in a study of identifying expanded T cells in peripheral blood. The repertoire was sequenced with immunoSEQ multiplex PCR; TCRdb's copy has only in-frame clones and lacks some. The sample has over 90,000 clones, approximately 88% seen once; the top ten hold approximately 6%. Specimen: blood. The receptors were gathered from a person between 18 and 70 years old in good health. CDR3s include the opening cysteine and the closing phenylalanine or tryptophan. The order of the fields is J gene, D gene, V gene, clone size, CDR3 length, CDR3 DNA, CDR3 protein. D genes are given only for firm matches. Expanded clones get a size class; other rows say once, few or many, or leave the size out.

j_call: TRBJ2-1; d_call: .; v_call: TRBV5-6; clone_size: .; cdr3_length: 17; cdr3_nt: TGTGCCAGCAGCCCGCGAGGCGGGATAAGCTCCTACAATGAGCAGTTCTTC; cdr3_aa: CASSPRGGISSYNEQFF
j_call: TRBJ1-2; d_call: .; v_call: TRBV19; clone_size: .; cdr3_length: 13; cdr3_nt: TGTGCCAGTAGTCCGGGACGGACCTATGGCTACACCTTC; cdr3_aa: CASSPGRTYGYTF
j_call: TRBJ2-1; d_call: .; v_call: TRBV6-5; clone_size: once; cdr3_length: 16; cdr3_nt: TGTGCCAGCAGTTACTCGCCCGGGAGCTCCTACAATGAGCAGTTCTTC; cdr3_aa: CASSYSPGSSYNEQFF
j_call: TRBJ1-1; d_call: TRBD1; v_call: TRBV19; clone_size: .; cdr3_length: 13; cdr3_nt: TGTGCCATCAAGGGACAGGGGAACACTGAAGCTTTCTTT; cdr3_aa: CAIKGQGNTEAFF
j_call: TRBJ2-2; d_call: .; v_call: TRBV14; clone_size: .; cdr3_length: 15; cdr3_nt: TGTGCCAGCAGCCAAGCGTCCGGGTTCACCGGGGAGCTGTTTTTT; cdr3_aa: CASSQASGFTGELFF
j_call: TRBJ2-1; d_call: .; v_call: TRBV7-3; clone_size: .; cdr3_length: 14; cdr3_nt: TGTGCCAGCAGCTTGTATTCCTCCTACAATGAGCAGTTCTTC; cdr3_aa: CASSLYSSYNEQFF
j_call: TRBJ2-2; d_call: TRBD1; v_call: TRBV9; clone_size: .; cdr3_length: 15; cdr3_nt: TGTGCCAGCAGCGTAGACGGGGACAGCACCGGGGAGCTGTTTTTT; cdr3_aa: CASSVDGDSTGELFF
j_call: TRBJ2-7; d_call: .; v_call: TRBV30; clone_size: few; cdr3_length: 11; cdr3_nt: TGTGCCTGGGCTGGGGGGCCAGAGCAGTACTTC; cdr3_aa: CAWAGGPEQYF
j_call: TRBJ1-2; d_call: TRBD1; v_call: TRBV7-8; clone_size: .; cdr3_length: 17; cdr3_nt: TGTGCCAGCAGCTCCACCTCCGGACAGGGGGCTTGGTATGGCTACACCTTC; cdr3_aa: CASSSTSGQGAWYGYTF
j_call: TRBJ1-6; d_call: .; v_call: TRBV7-6; clone_size: .; cdr3_length: 15; cdr3_nt: TGTGCCAGCAGCCCACAGGACCCCCTAACCTCACCCCTCCACTTT; cdr3_aa: CASSPQDPLTSPLHF
j_call: TRBJ1-2; d_call: .; v_call: TRBV28; clone_size: .; cdr3_length: 13; cdr3_nt: TGTGCCAGCAATCAGGGACATACCTATGGCTACACCTTC; cdr3_aa: CASNQGHTYGYTF
j_call: TRBJ1-4; d_call: TRBD1; v_call: TRBV6-1; clone_size: .; cdr3_length: 14; cdr3_nt: TGTGCCAGCAGACACCGGGACAGGGATGAAAAACTGTTTTTT; cdr3_aa: CASRHRDRDEKLFF
j_call: TRBJ2-2; d_call: .; v_call: TRBV19; clone_size: .; cdr3_length: 15; cdr3_nt: TGTGCCAGTAGTAGGGGGGATCTGAACACCGGGGAGCTGTTTTTT; cdr3_aa: CASSRGDLNTGELFF
j_call: TRBJ2-7; d_call: TRBD1; v_call: TRBV5-1; clone_size: .; cdr3_length: 14; cdr3_nt: TGCGCCAGCAGCTCTCCGGGACAGGGCTACGAGCAGTACTTC; cdr3_aa: CASSSPGQGYEQYF
j_call: TRBJ2-5; d_call: TRBD2; v_call: TRBV4-2; clone_size: few; cdr3_length: 17; cdr3_nt: TGTGCCAGCAGCCAAGACAGGGGGCTAGCGGGAGAAGAGACCCAGTACTTC; cdr3_aa: CASSQDRGLAGEETQYF
j_call: TRBJ1-1; d_call: TRBD1; v_call: TRBV5-1; clone_size: .; cdr3_length: 16; cdr3_nt: TGCGCCAGCAGCGTTGACAGGGTTGTTGTGAACACTGAAGCTTTCTTT; cdr3_aa: CASSVDRVVVNTEAFF
j_call: TRBJ1-1; d_call: TRBD1; v_call: TRBV4-1; clone_size: .; cdr3_length: 16; cdr3_nt: TGCGCCAGCAGCCAAGATGGGACAGGTTTGAACACTGAAGCTTTCTTT; cdr3_aa: CASSQDGTGLNTEAFF
j_call: TRBJ2-1; d_call: .; v_call: TRBV12-5; clone_size: .; cdr3_length: 15; cdr3_nt: TGTGCTAGTGGTTTGGGACGACAAACCACCCATGAGCAGTTCTTC; cdr3_aa: CASGLGRQTTHEQFF